One sample yielded the 26 T cell receptor beta chains listed below, sequenced in a study of OX40 agonist ivuxolimab in advanced cancers. The repertoire was sequenced with immunoSEQ multiplex PCR; TCRdb's copy has only in-frame clones and lacks some. The table lists roughly 100,000 clones, about 90% of them singletons, with 0.7% to 1% in the top ten. The source material was CD4+ or CD8+ T cells sorted from blood, sampled in a trial of the OX40 agonist ivuxolimab. These receptors came from an adult with an advanced solid tumor such as melanoma, head and neck, liver or kidney cancer.

The rearrangement links TRBV5-1 to TRBJ1-4; TRBD1 agrees at 8 bases. The germline gives CDR1 SGHRS, CDR2 YFSETQ. The junction had 10 bases not matched to a gene; V was cut back by 4 bases and J by 8 bases. CDR3 length equals 15 residues. For the CDR3, the DNA is TGCGCCAGCAGCCGCGGGGGGACAGGAGGAGAAAAACTGTTTTTT. The encoded protein is CASSRGGTGGEKLFF. The entire variable domain, with the rest obtained from reference TRBV5-1 and TRBJ1-4, is as follows: KAGVTQTPRYLIKTRGQQVTLSCSPISGHRSVSWYQQTPGQGLQFLFEYFSETQRNKGNFPGRFSGRQFSNSRSEMNVSTLELGDSALYLCASSRGGTGGEKLFFGSGTQLSVL.

This clone occurred once. V gene TRBV27 combines with J gene TRBJ1-1; 9 positions agree with TRBD1. V gave up 6 bases and J gave up 4 bases; unmatched junction bases: 6. The germline CDR1 and CDR2 sequences are MNHEY and SMNVEV (reference sequence). The CDR3 spans 14 residues. In nucleotides, the CDR3 is TGTGCCAGCAGCCGGGGACAGGGAGGCACTGAAGCTTTCTTT. Protein: CASSRGQGGTEAFF.

This clone has only one observation. The J gene is TRBJ1-2, the V gene TRBV7-2, with 7 bases identical to TRBD1. J gave up 0 bases and V 4 bases, and 5 bases lay outside the gene matches. The CDR3 sequence is 15 residues long. Germline CDR1 and CDR2: SGHTA and FQGNSA. The CDR3 DNA reads TGTGCCAGCAGCTCCACAGGGGTTACTAACTATGGCTACACCTTC. This codes for CASSSTGVTNYGYTF.

The CDR3 reads CAWSVGSGGRTPLHF. The CDR3 coding sequence is TGTGCCTGGAGTGTTGGCTCAGGTGGGCGGACACCCCTCCACTTT. The V and J genes are TRBV30 and TRBJ1-6; the D is unclear. The V gene lost 0 bases and the J gene lost 11 bases, with 17 bases spanning the gap. Germline assignment: CDR1 GTSNPN and CDR2 SVGIG (reference sequence). The CDR3 sequence is 15 residues long.

In its sample, this clone was seen once. CDR3 DNA sequence: TGCGCCAGCAGGGGCGCGGGGGGTTCGGGAACTGAAGCTTTCTTT. Amino acids: CASRGAGGSGTEAFF. V usage is TRBV4-1 and J usage is TRBJ1-1; tentatively, D is TRBD1 (5 bases). CDR1 is MGHRA and CDR2 is YSYEKL in the germline V gene. V dropped 6 bases and J dropped 5 bases, with 19 bases sitting between them. The CDR3 is made up of 15 amino acids.

The rearrangement uses TRBV21-1 and TRBJ1-1; TRBD1 is the table's D call and was not checked against the DNA. TRBV21-1 counts as a pseudogene. This CDR3 spans 16 amino acids. The CDR3 DNA reads TGTGCCAGCAGCTCACTTAGGGGACAGGGCAATGCTGAAGCTTTCTTT. It translates to CASSSLRGQGNAEAFF.

V is TRBV7-2 and J is TRBJ1-3; 9 bases are shared with TRBD1. Losses at the gene ends were 3 bases for V and 7 bases for J; bases not matched to a gene: 1. The CDR3 length is 13 residues. Germline V lookup: CDR1 SGHTA, CDR2 FQGNSA. CDR3: CASSFDRGNTIYF. The CDR3 DNA reads TGTGCCAGCAGCTTCGACAGGGGGAACACCATATATTTT. The full variable domain, in which reference TRBV7-2 and TRBJ1-3 provide the parts outside the CDR3, is GAGVSQSPSNKVTEKGKDVELRCDPISGHTALYWYRQSLGQGLEFLIYFQGNSAPDKSGLPSDRFSAERTGGSVSTLTIQRTQQEDSAVYLCASSFDRGNTIYFGEGSWLTVV.

There are a few counts of this clone. The chain carries TRBV4-3 and TRBJ1-2; unclear D gene. This CDR3 has 13 residues. V was trimmed by 4 bases and J by 1 base, leaving 7 bases between them. Germline-derived CDR1 and CDR2 are LGHNA and YSLEER. This CDR3 reads CASSPDGNYGYTF. The CDR3 nucleotides read TGCGCCAGCAGCCCCGACGGTAACTATGGCTACACCTTC.

The chain is built from TRBV7-8 and TRBJ2-1, with D possibly being TRBD1 (5 bases). V was clipped by 4 bases and J by 8 bases, with 18 bases between them. The CDR3 sequence is 15 residues long. The V gene's germline CDR1 is SGHVS and CDR2 FQNEAQ. The CDR3 nucleotides are TGTGCCAGCAGCTCCGCCCAGGGCGTCAAATATGAGCAGTTCTTC. Translating gives CASSSAQGVKYEQFF.

The chain's CDR3 is CASRDGTYEQYF. The DNA for the CDR3 is TGTGCCTCCCGGGACGGGACCTACGAGCAGTACTTC. V usage is TRBV10-3 and J usage is TRBJ2-7, with D possibly being TRBD1 or TRBD2 (5 bases each). Germline V lookup: CDR1 ENHRY, CDR2 SYGVKD. The length of the CDR3 is 12 residues. The V gene lost 11 bases and the J gene lost 2 bases, with 13 bases spanning the gap.

The V gene is TRBV19, the J gene TRBJ1-1, with no clear D. Looked up from germline, CDR1 is LNHDA and CDR2 is SQIVND (reference sequence). This CDR3 is built from 13 residues. V was clipped by 3 bases and J by 6 bases, with 11 bases between them. Here the CDR3 DNA reads TGTGCCAGTAGTATTAAGGACCGATCTGAAGCTTTCTTT. Translating it yields CASSIKDRSEAFF.

V usage is TRBV2 and J usage is TRBJ2-5; D is possibly TRBD1 or TRBD2 (6 bases each). Trimming removed 8 bases at V and 1 base at J, with 11 bases between. This CDR3 has 13 residues. CDR1 is SNHLY and CDR2 is FYNNEI in the germline V gene. Here the CDR3 reads CASSGGRQETQYF. CDR3 nucleotides: TGTGCCAGCTCTGGGGGGCGCCAAGAGACCCAGTACTTC.

The chain couples TRBV9 to TRBJ2-5, with TRBD1 matching over 7 bases. Unmatched junction bases numbered 2, after V lost 3 bases and J lost 3 bases. This CDR3 comprises 13 residues. CDR1 is SGDLS and CDR2 is YYNGEE in the germline V gene. As DNA, the CDR3 is TGTGCCAGCAGCGCGGGGACAGAAGAGACCCAGTACTTC. Translated, it gives CASSAGTEETQYF.

On this clone: The identical CDR3 is also encoded by other nucleotide sequences in the sample. J is TRBJ1-2 and V is TRBV19; D may be TRBD1 (6 bases). The V gene's germline CDR1 is LNHDA and CDR2 SQIVND (reference sequence). The CDR3 loop spans 11 amino acids. Between the trimmed V and J ends, which lost 3 bases and 8 bases, there was a span of 7 bases. CDR3 sequence (DNA): TGTGCCAGTAGTATGCAGGGGGGCTACACCTTC. This codes for CASSMQGGYTF.

The chain carries TRBV30 and TRBJ2-4; maybe TRBD2 (5 bases). The CDR3 totals 14 residues. V shed 0 bases and J shed 3 bases, with 9 bases lying between them. Germline CDR1 GTSNPN, CDR2 SVGIG (reference sequence). The CDR3 DNA reads TGTGCCTGGAGTGTACTACTAGGCAAAAACATTCAGTACTTC. It translates to CAWSVLLGKNIQYF.

The rearrangement uses TRBV2 and TRBJ1-4; 7 bases align to TRBD1. V lost 7 bases to trimming and J lost 3 bases; unmatched junction nucleotides: 5. This CDR3 comprises 14 residues. The V gene's germline CDR1 is SNHLY and CDR2 FYNNEI. CDR3 sequence (DNA): TGTGCCAGCACAACGGGACAGCCTAATGAAAAACTGTTTTTT. This sequence encodes CASTTGQPNEKLFF.

This clone was found once. The rearrangement links TRBV7-6 to TRBJ1-5; a weak D match, TRBD1 (6 bases). The CDR3 is 13 residues long. The germline V and J ends were trimmed by 5 bases and 3 bases, with 8 bases remaining between them. Germline CDR1 reads SGHVS; CDR2 reads FNYEAQ. DNA of the CDR3: TGTGCCAGCAGCAGGGACAACAATCAGCCCCAGCATTTT. Translated, it gives CASSRDNNQPQHF.

The rearrangement links TRBV6-5 to TRBJ2-7, with D possibly TRBD1 on 7 matching bases. Trimming pared 1 base from V and 4 bases from J, leaving 14 bases between. The CDR3 spans 15 residues. Germline lookup yields CDR1 MNHEY and CDR2 SVGAGI. CDR3 bases: TGTGCCAGCAGTTACTTCAAGGGGGCGGGGTACGAGCAGTACTTC. It encodes CASSYFKGAGYEQYF.

CDR3 in DNA: TGTGCCAGCAGCTTAGCGGGACAGTACAATGAGCAGTTCTTC. It translates to CASSLAGQYNEQFF. The J gene is TRBJ2-1, the V gene TRBV11-2; 7 bases agree with TRBD1. Germline V gene sequence: CDR1 SGHAT, CDR2 FQNNGV. Trimming took 1 base from V and 4 from J; bases not matched to a gene: 1. The CDR3 is 14 amino acids.

This chain joins TRBV7-8 and TRBJ2-7; 8 bases map to TRBD1. CDR1 and CDR2 (germline): SGHVS, FQNEAQ. Trimming took 1 base from V and 4 from J; bases not matched to a gene: 3. The CDR3 totals 14 residues. For the CDR3, the DNA is TGTGCCAGCAGCTTAGTACAGGGGGTGTACGAGCAGTACTTC. Translating it yields CASSLVQGVYEQYF.

The rearrangement links TRBV7-3 to TRBJ2-1; a possible D gene is TRBD1 (7 bases). Germline V gene data show CDR1 as SGHTA and CDR2 as FQGTGA. Trimming left V 3 bases short and J 7 bases short, with 10 bases between. The CDR3 runs 13 residues. CDR3 nucleotide sequence: TGTGCCAGCAGCTTGACAGGGAGGAATGAGCAGTTCTTC. Translated: CASSLTGRNEQFF.

The J gene is TRBJ2-1, the V gene TRBV20-1; D not resolved. CDR3 length: 10 amino acids. Trimming stripped 4 bases from V and 10 bases from J, with 8 bases between. The V gene's germline CDR1 is DFQATT and CDR2 SNEGSKA (reference sequence). CDR3 DNA sequence: TGCAGTGCTATTAGCTCCGAGCAGTTCTTC. Amino acid sequence: CSAISSEQFF.

The rearrangement uses TRBV14 and TRBJ2-7; 10 bases match TRBD1. Germline trimming cut 2 bases from V and 4 bases from J; bases unmatched to any gene: 5. The CDR3 sequence is 15 residues long. In germline, CDR1 is SGHDN, CDR2 FVKESK. The chain's CDR3 is CASSQRDRGSYEQYF. CDR3 sequence (DNA): TGTGCCAGCAGCCAACGGGACAGGGGATCTTACGAGCAGTACTTC.

This chain links TRBV5-5 with TRBJ2-7, with no clear D. The germline gives CDR1 SGHKS, CDR2 YYEKEE (reference sequence). The CDR3 spans 13 residues. Trimming stripped 6 bases from V and 2 bases from J, with 12 bases between. In DNA form, the CDR3 reads TGTGCCAGCACGCCAGCAAGAGCCTACGAGCAGTACTTC. Translation gives CASTPARAYEQYF.

Turning to this clone: Other nucleotide sequences in the sample specify the same CDR3. The chain joins TRBV30 to TRBJ1-1; no reliable D call. The CDR3 is 13 residues long. Trimming removed 0 bases from V and 1 base from J, with 6 bases in between. The germline gives CDR1 GTSNPN, CDR2 SVGIG (reference sequence). The CDR3 DNA sequence: TGTGCCTGGAGTGTAAGAGGGAACACTGAAGCTTTCTTT. This translates into CAWSVRGNTEAFF.

V and J are TRBV4-3 and TRBJ2-3; D not resolved. Trimming left V 0 bases short and J 9 bases short, with 10 bases between. CDR3 length equals 13 residues. The V gene's germline CDR1 is LGHNA and CDR2 YSLEER. In DNA, the CDR3 is TGCGCCAGCAGCCAAGATTTTCAGTACACGCAGTATTTT. Protein sequence: CASSQDFQYTQYF.